One and the same sample provided the 29 T cell receptor beta chains below, sequenced in a study of blood T cells in healthy people across ages. The use of a sample-barcoded 5' primer and a J-beta primer mix characterized a second PCR of roughly 6 to 12 cycles. TCRdb redid the calling of the 5' RACE reads with MiXCR, one entry per CDR3 protein. Counted here are about 830,000 distinct CDR3 sequences, less than 80% occurring once; the ten biggest clones make up roughly a quarter. Specimen: blood. These receptors all come from a young man in good health.

The chain combines TRBV7-8 with TRBJ1-2; a weak D match, TRBD1 (5 bases). With 2 bases removed from V and 8 bases from J, the gap between germline ends came to 12 bases. From germline, CDR1 is SGHVS and CDR2 FQNEAQ. The CDR3 is 13 amino acids. Here the CDR3 reads CASSLWDDHGYTF. The CDR3, as DNA: TGTGCCAGCAGCTTATGGGACGACCACGGCTACACCTTC.

The chain links TRBV7-2 to TRBJ2-5, with 14 bases fitting TRBD2. The end of the DNA is better explained by TRBJ2-4, so the J call may be wrong. The CDR3 has 16 residues. The germline gives CDR1 SGHTA, CDR2 FQGNSA. Written as DNA, the CDR3 is TGTGCCAGCAGCTTAGGACTAGCGGGGGGGGAAAACATTCAGTACTTC. Translated: CASSLGLAGGENIQYF.

The chain has TRBV2 and TRBJ2-6; 7 bases agree with TRBD1. This CDR3 comprises 15 residues. V lost 6 bases and J lost 9; bases outside the gene matches: 11. The germline V gene encodes CDR1 SNHLY and CDR2 FYNNEI. CDR3 nucleotide sequence: TGTGCCAGCAGAAGGACAGGTACTAGTGACAACGTCCTGACTTTC. Its translation: CASRRTGTSDNVLTF.

The CDR3 is CASSRGQTYGYTF. As DNA, the CDR3 is TGTGCCAGCAGCCGGGGACAGACCTATGGCTACACCTTC. The chain joins TRBV12-3 or TRBV12-4 to TRBJ1-2, with TRBD1 identical over 7 bases. CDR3 size: 13 residues. The trim removed 6 bases at V and 4 bases at J, leaving 5 bases unmatched.

This clonotype has just one count. V and J are TRBV25-1 and TRBJ1-2; D uncertain. This CDR3 comprises 14 residues. The V end lost 0 bases, the J end lost 2 bases, and 7 bases lay between the germline ends. Germline V CDR1 and CDR2: MGHDK, SYGVNS. The chain's CDR3 is CASSEYWQNYGYTF. The CDR3 DNA follows: TGTGCCAGCAGTGAATATTGGCAGAACTATGGCTACACCTTC.

V is TRBV4-3 and J is TRBJ2-1; D possibly corresponds to TRBD1 (6 bases). The CDR3 runs 15 residues. Trimming removed 4 bases from V and 4 bases from J, with 14 bases in between. Germline V gene lookup returns CDR1 LGHNA and CDR2 YSLEER. The CDR3 DNA follows: TGCGCCAGCAGCCGATTAGAGGGGGTTTACAATGAGCAGTTCTTC. The encoded protein is CASSRLEGVYNEQFF.

This clonotype was found a few times. This chain joins TRBV7-2 and TRBJ2-5, with 14 bases that match TRBD2. Trimming took 0 bases from V and 4 from J; bases not matched to a gene: 1. CDR3 length equals 16 residues. CDR1 and CDR2 from the germline V gene are SGHTA and FQGNSA. The CDR3 nucleotides are TGTGCCAGCAGCTTAGCCGGGACTAGCGGGGGAGAGACCCAGTACTTC. This gives the protein CASSLAGTSGGETQYF.

The rearrangement links TRBV4-1 to TRBJ2-7; TRBD1 is a possible D gene (5 bases). The CDR3 runs to 14 residues. Germline loops: CDR1 MGHRA, CDR2 YSYEKL. The ends were cut back, 4 bases at V and 0 bases at J, with 10 bases in the middle. CDR3 in amino acids: CASSLQDASYEQYF. The CDR3 nucleotides are TGCGCCAGCAGCCTACAGGATGCCTCCTACGAGCAGTACTTC.

The V and J genes are TRBV10-3 and TRBJ1-6, with D uncertain. With 3 bases removed from V and 2 bases from J, the gap between germline ends came to 5 bases. The germline V gene encodes CDR1 ENHRY and CDR2 SYGVKD. The CDR3 runs 14 residues. The CDR3 DNA sequence: TGTGCCATCAGTGACACCACCTATAATTCACCCCTCCACTTT. It yields the protein CAISDTTYNSPLHF.

J is TRBJ1-6 and V is TRBV7-2, with D perhaps matching TRBD1 (6 bases). The CDR3 has 13 amino acids. The V and J ends lost 8 bases and 7 bases respectively, with 12 bases between them. In germline, CDR1 is SGHTA, CDR2 FQGNSA. CDR3 coding DNA: TGTGCCAGCTCGGGGGGCTGGAATTCACCCCTCCACTTT. Its protein product is CASSGGWNSPLHF.

This clonotype has a handful of counts. This chain links TRBV20-1 with TRBJ1-6; 9 nucleotides line up with TRBD1. CDR1 and CDR2 (germline): DFQATT, SNEGSKA (reference sequence). The CDR3 covers 12 residues. The V and J ends lost 4 bases and 9 bases, in that order; junction bases with no gene match: 1. The CDR3 DNA is TGCAGTGCTACGGACAGGGGTTCACCCCTCCACTTT. Amino acids: CSATDRGSPLHF.

A note on this clonotype: This may be a read error, as it is one base from a much larger clone. The chain combines TRBV9 with TRBJ2-4; D is perhaps TRBD2 (6 bases). CDR1 is SGDLS and CDR2 is YYNGEE in the germline V gene. V was pared by 0 bases and J by 13 bases, with 17 bases between. The CDR3 is 14 amino acids. CDR3 protein: CASSVDGGSYKQYF. Written as DNA, the CDR3 is TGTGCCAGCAGCGTAGACGGGGGTTCCTACAAGCAGTACTTC.

The genes are TRBV20-1 and TRBJ1-4; a weak D match, TRBD1 (5 bases). Per the germline V gene, CDR1 is DFQATT and CDR2 is SNEGSKA (reference sequence). V lost 6 bases and J 3 bases, leaving 14 bases between the germline ends. The CDR3 is 14 residues long. CDR3 bases: TGCAGTGCACAGTCCGGGGGTCCTAATGAAAAACTGTTTTTT. Protein: CSAQSGGPNEKLFF.

The V gene is TRBV6-5, the J gene TRBJ2-1, with D perhaps TRBD1 (6 bases). V was clipped by 5 bases and J by 5 bases, with 16 bases between them. Germline CDR1 reads MNHEY; CDR2 reads SVGAGI. CDR3 length: 15 amino acids. The CDR3 nucleotides read TGTGCCAGCAGTCCCCCCCGAGGGGGAAACAATGAGCAGTTCTTC. It encodes CASSPPRGGNNEQFF.

There are a few counts of this clonotype. The chain links TRBV7-8 to TRBJ2-7, with D perhaps matching TRBD1 (6 bases). V lost 8 bases, J lost 1 base, and 15 bases lay in between. Germline-derived CDR1 and CDR2 are SGHVS and FQNEAQ. The CDR3 is 14 residues long. The CDR3 loop reads CASGPTGPSYEQYF. In nucleotides, the CDR3 is TGTGCCAGCGGCCCGACAGGTCCTTCCTACGAGCAGTACTTC.

The chain couples TRBV28 to TRBJ2-7; no clear D. Per germline, CDR1 MDHEN and CDR2 SYDVKM. Between the trimmed V and J ends, which lost 5 bases and 4 bases, there was a span of 6 bases. This CDR3 is built from 11 residues. The chain's CDR3 is CASSRWYEQYF. CDR3 nucleotides: TGTGCCAGCAGTAGGTGGTACGAGCAGTACTTC.

This clonotype appeared a few times. The rearrangement joins TRBV9 to TRBJ2-7; D might be TRBD1 (5 bases). The V end was cut by 4 bases, the J end by 2 bases, with 13 bases between. The CDR3 has 14 residues. Germline-derived CDR1 and CDR2 are SGDLS and YYNGEE. The CDR3 DNA reads TGTGCCAGCAGCTCAACAGGACATCCCTACGAGCAGTACTTC. Protein sequence: CASSSTGHPYEQYF.

This clonotype showed up just a few times. CDR3 sequence (DNA): TGCAGTGCTGTAGCGGGGGCTTTTTACAATGAGCAGTTCTTC. It is translated as CSAVAGAFYNEQFF. The chain couples TRBV20-1 to TRBJ2-1, with 9 bases that match TRBD2. Unmatched junction bases numbered 6, after V lost 5 bases and J lost 4 bases. There are 14 residues in the CDR3. In germline, CDR1 is DFQATT, CDR2 SNEGSKA (reference sequence).

This clonotype was counted ten times or more. The rearrangement uses TRBV7-2 and TRBJ2-7, with D uncertain. Between the trimmed V and J ends, which lost 1 base and 4 bases, there was a span of 8 bases. Germline-derived CDR1 and CDR2 are SGHTA and FQGNSA. This CDR3 contains 13 residues. The CDR3 DNA reads TGTGCCAGCAGCTTAGTCCTGATTTACGAGCAGTACTTC. As protein: CASSLVLIYEQYF.

This clonotype was detected once. The genes are TRBV7-9 and TRBJ2-1; 9 bases line up with TRBD2. V shed 1 base, J shed 9 bases, and the junction held 7 bases outside the gene matches. The CDR3 sequence is 15 residues long. The V gene's germline CDR1 is SEHNR and CDR2 FQNEAQ (reference sequence). CDR3 bases: TGTGCCAGCAGCTTAGGGCTAGCGGGATTAGGTGAGCAGTTCTTC. Residues: CASSLGLAGLGEQFF.

The chain combines TRBV12-3 or TRBV12-4 with TRBJ2-4; D call uncertain. The J call may be in error: the DNA end matches TRBJ2-5 better. The CDR3 sequence is 13 residues long. CDR3 region: CASSQPPQETQYF. As DNA, the CDR3 is TGTGCCAGCAGTCAACCCCCTCAAGAGACCCAGTACTTC.

This clonotype showed up just a few times. V and J are TRBV3-1 and TRBJ2-1; no definite D call. The CDR3 is 14 residues long. Germline lookup yields CDR1 LGHDT and CDR2 YNNKEL (reference sequence). Between the trimmed V and J ends, which lost 0 bases and 5 bases, there was a span of 8 bases. The CDR3 coding sequence is TGTGCCAGCAGCCAAGATACCTACAACAATGAGCAGTTCTTC. Translation: CASSQDTYNNEQFF.

The rearrangement links TRBV18 to TRBJ2-1; tentative D call: TRBD2 (6 bases). The CDR3 loop spans 13 amino acids. Germline-derived CDR1 and CDR2 are KGHSH and LQKENI. Trimming shortened V by 1 base and J by 8 bases, and 9 bases separated the two germline ends. CDR3 in amino acids: CASSPRGEDEQFF. The CDR3 bases are TGTGCCAGCTCACCACGCGGGGAAGATGAGCAGTTCTTC.

The chain joins TRBV30 to TRBJ1-2, with TRBD1 as a possible D gene (5 bases). CDR1 is GTSNPN and CDR2 is SVGIG in the germline V gene (reference sequence). The CDR3 sequence is 15 residues long. Trimming shortened V by 2 bases and J by 2 bases, and 15 bases separated the two germline ends. DNA of the CDR3: TGTGCCTGGAGTCGGGGCGCGGAAGAGAACTATGGCTACACCTTC. Translation gives CAWSRGAEENYGYTF.

The CDR3 loop is CASSAAAGGSTDTQYF. In DNA form, the CDR3 reads TGTGCCAGCAGCGCCGCGGCGGGGGGAAGCACAGATACGCAGTATTTT. V gene TRBV9 combines with J gene TRBJ2-3; 8 bases are shared with TRBD2. The CDR3 runs 16 residues. Per the germline V gene, CDR1 is SGDLS and CDR2 is YYNGEE. Trimming cost V 3 bases and J 0 bases; bases outside gene matches: 6. The complete variable domain, with remaining parts taken from reference TRBV9 and TRBJ2-3, reads DSGVTQTPKHLITATGQRVTLRCSPRSGDLSVYWYQQSLDQGLQFLIQYYNGEERAKGNILERFSAQQFPDLHSELNLSSLELGDSALYFCASSAAAGGSTDTQYFGPGTRLTVL.

This clonotype was recorded a few times. One end of the junction does not line up with germline, which may come from a read error. The rearrangement uses TRBV20-1 and TRBJ1-2, with 7 bases identical to TRBD1. The CDR3 spans 13 residues. Per germline, CDR1 DFQATT and CDR2 SNEGSKA (reference sequence). The CDR3 DNA reads TGCAGTGCTGGCCGACAGGGTAACTATGGCTACACTTTC. Translation gives CSAGRQGNYGYTF.

V usage is TRBV5-1 and J usage is TRBJ2-5, with TRBD2 as a possible D gene (6 bases). The J call may be incorrect, as the DNA end agrees better with TRBJ2-7. From germline, CDR1 is SGHRS and CDR2 YFSETQ. The CDR3 has 16 amino acids. In DNA, the CDR3 is TGCGCCAGCAGCTTGGCCTTAGGGGTGGGAGGCTACGAGCAGTACTTC. Its protein is CASSLALGVGGYEQYF.

The chain is built from TRBV10-3 and TRBJ1-5; a weak D match, TRBD1 (5 bases). The CDR3 has 13 amino acids. V was cut by 6 bases and J by 2 bases, with 8 bases left in between. Germline V gives CDR1 ENHRY, CDR2 SYGVKD. CDR3 loop: CAIRGEGNQPQHF. CDR3 nucleotides: TGTGCCATCAGGGGGGAGGGCAATCAGCCCCAGCATTTT.

The chain is built from TRBV2 and TRBJ2-4; the match to TRBD2 covers 13 bases. The CDR3 has 18 residues. From germline, CDR1 is SNHLY and CDR2 FYNNEI. After removal of 4 bases from V and 0 bases from J, the junction contained 6 bases not matched to a gene. This CDR3 is CASSGTSGGAVAKNIQYF. CDR3 sequence (DNA): TGTGCCAGCAGTGGGACTAGCGGGGGTGCGGTAGCCAAAAACATTCAGTACTTC.